Below, 21 T cell receptor beta chains from the same sample are listed, as sequenced in a study of HIV-infected patients and healthy controls. A single record per CDR3 protein comes from TCRdb applying MiXCR to the 5' RACE reads. The table has approximately 64,000 distinct CDR3 sequences, 15% to 20% seen once. Sequencing input: CD4+ T cells from blood. The receptors here all came from a human donor in good health.

This chain connects TRBV4-2 to TRBJ2-1, with D hard to call. The V gene lost 5 bases and the J gene lost 5 bases, with 19 bases spanning the gap. The CDR3 runs to 16 residues. From germline, CDR1 is LGHNA and CDR2 YNFKEQ. The CDR3 DNA reads as TGTGCCAGCAGCTGGGGTCTACCTCCAGAAAACAATGAGCAGTTCTTC. This encodes CASSWGLPPENNEQFF.

This clonotype was detected ten times or more. J is TRBJ1-1 and V is TRBV29-1; D may be TRBD1 (5 bases). Trimming stripped 6 bases from V and 2 bases from J, with 19 bases between. CDR1 SQVTM and CDR2 ANQGSEA come from the germline V gene. CDR3 length equals 15 residues. CDR3 region: CSVPRGTNRNTEAFF. CDR3 coding DNA: TGCAGCGTCCCCAGAGGGACCAACCGCAACACTGAAGCTTTCTTT.

This clonotype was seen only a few times. This chain connects TRBV6-5 to TRBJ2-3; 8 nucleotides line up with TRBD2. This CDR3 region has 14 residues. Germline values: CDR1 MNHEY, CDR2 SVGAGI. V was clipped by 2 bases and J by 6 bases; unmatched bases: 4. DNA for the CDR3: TGTGCCAGCAGTTACACGGGACTAGTGGATACGCAGTATTTT. It translates to CASSYTGLVDTQYF.

This clonotype has just one count. This chain links TRBV7-3 with TRBJ2-3; D is undetermined. Trimming took 2 bases from V and 2 from J, leaving 11 bases between them. In germline, CDR1 is SGHTA, CDR2 FQGTGA. The CDR3 extends over 15 amino acids. CDR3 nucleotides: TGTGCCAGCAGCTTAGAGCTGGCCCCCACAGATACGCAGTATTTT. It is translated as CASSLELAPTDTQYF.

The chain has TRBV18 and TRBJ2-5; TRBD1 aligns across 7 bases. Trimming cost V 2 bases and J 3 bases; bases outside gene matches: 0. Germline loops: CDR1 KGHSH, CDR2 LQKENI. The CDR3 extends over 13 amino acids. The CDR3 DNA follows: TGTGCCAGCTCACCAGGACAGGAAGAGACCCAGTACTTC. It translates to CASSPGQEETQYF.

This clonotype was seen many times. The rearrangement joins TRBV24-1 to TRBJ2-2, with 11 bases that match TRBD1. CDR3 length equals 17 residues. Germline assignment: CDR1 KGHDR and CDR2 SFDVKD. The V segment lost 3 bases and the J segment 4 bases; nucleotides outside the gene matches: 6. CDR3 nucleotides: TGTGCCACCAGTGATCCCTCGGACAGGGGGCCCACCGGGGAGCTGTTTTTT. Its translation: CATSDPSDRGPTGELFF.

The chain is built from TRBV5-6 and TRBJ2-6; 7 nucleotides line up with TRBD1. Losses at the gene ends were 4 bases for V and 0 bases for J; bases not matched to a gene: 7. The length of the CDR3 is 17 residues. Germline loops: CDR1 SGHDT, CDR2 YYEEEE. Here the CDR3 DNA reads TGTGCCAGCAGCCAGCGGACAGGACCCTCTGGGGCCAACGTCCTGACTTTC. This codes for CASSQRTGPSGANVLTF.

This clonotype was recorded a few times. The V gene is TRBV6-5, the J gene TRBJ2-7, with D tentatively TRBD1 or TRBD2 (5 bases each). V was shortened by 2 bases and J by 4 bases, with 15 bases between the two germline ends. Germline V gene sequence: CDR1 MNHEY, CDR2 SVGAGI. The CDR3 has 15 amino acids. The CDR3 here is CASSYRLHGGYEQYF. The DNA of the CDR3 is TGTGCCAGCAGTTACCGACTTCATGGGGGTTACGAGCAGTACTTC.

The genes are TRBV25-1 and TRBJ1-4; D ambiguous. Germline V lookup: CDR1 MGHDK, CDR2 SYGVNS. There are 16 residues in the CDR3. V was clipped by 0 bases and J by 0 bases, with 8 bases between them. The CDR3: CASSEYLRSTNEKLFF. The CDR3 DNA sequence: TGTGCCAGCAGTGAATATCTCAGGTCAACTAATGAAAAACTGTTTTTT.

A word on this clonotype: A read error is possible here, since a much larger clone lies one base away. V and J are TRBV18 and TRBJ2-5; possible D gene TRBD1, 6 bases. CDR1 and CDR2 (germline): KGHSH, LQKENI. This CDR3 comprises 13 residues. Here the CDR3 DNA reads TGTGCCAGCTCACCGGACAGCCAAGAGACCCGGTACTTC. It yields the protein CASSPDSQETRYF.

The chain couples TRBV12-3 or TRBV12-4 to TRBJ2-1, with D perhaps TRBD2 (6 bases). The V and J ends lost 3 bases and 0 bases respectively, with 18 bases between them. The CDR3 runs to 18 residues. The CDR3 region is CASSFWQGGFRSYNEQFF. DNA for the CDR3: TGTGCCAGCAGTTTCTGGCAGGGAGGCTTCCGCTCCTACAATGAGCAGTTCTTC.

This clonotype was seen only a few times. V gene TRBV19 combines with J gene TRBJ1-5; 7 positions agree with TRBD1. This CDR3 has 15 residues. Germline CDR1 reads LNHDA; CDR2 reads SQIVND (reference sequence). Trimming took 6 bases from V and 3 from J; bases not matched to a gene: 8. The CDR3 DNA is TGTGCCAGTAGGATCCAGGACAGGTACAATCAGCCCCAGCATTTT. It is translated as CASRIQDRYNQPQHF.

This clonotype was observed a handful of times. The chain joins TRBV11-2 to TRBJ2-5, with 7 bases aligning to TRBD2. The germline CDR1 and CDR2 sequences are SGHAT and FQNNGV. Trimming at V came to 1 base and at J to 1 base, leaving 3 bases not matched to a gene. The CDR3 is made up of 15 amino acids. The CDR3 region is CASSLAPSGQETQYF. CDR3 DNA sequence: TGTGCCAGCAGCTTAGCGCCTAGCGGCCAAGAGACCCAGTACTTC.

This clonotype has a count of ten or more. This rearrangement joins TRBV7-6 to TRBJ1-1; possible D gene TRBD1, 5 bases. Germline-derived CDR1 and CDR2 are SGHVS and FNYEAQ. This CDR3 spans 16 amino acids. Trimming took off 9 bases at V and 0 bases at J, with 20 bases between the two ends. CDR3 DNA sequence: TGTGCCAGTATCCCGCAGCAGGGTATTATGAACACTGAAGCTTTCTTT. It codes for CASIPQQGIMNTEAFF.

V gene TRBV20-1 combines with J gene TRBJ1-2; D possibly corresponds to TRBD1 (6 bases). V lost 3 bases, J lost 4 bases, and 12 bases lay in between. Per the germline V gene, CDR1 is DFQATT and CDR2 is SNEGSKA (reference sequence). The CDR3 spans 13 residues. The CDR3 loop is CSARAGATYGYTF. DNA for the CDR3: TGCAGTGCTAGGGCAGGGGCCACCTATGGCTACACCTTC.

This clonotype was seen a few times. The rearrangement links TRBV20-1 to TRBJ2-3; D is perhaps TRBD2 (7 bases). V was cut by 5 bases and J by 7 bases, with 22 bases left in between. The germline CDR1 and CDR2 sequences are DFQATT and SNEGSKA (reference sequence). The CDR3 has 15 residues. In nucleotides, the CDR3 is TGCAGTGCTGGACCGGAGGGGGGGAGGACAAATACGCAGTATTTT. It is translated as CSAGPEGGRTNTQYF.

In its sample, this clonotype was seen many times. The J gene is TRBJ2-6, the V gene TRBV19; D ambiguous. The CDR3 sequence is 14 residues long. Trimming took off 7 bases at V and 1 base at J, with 8 bases between the two ends. The V gene's germline CDR1 is LNHDA and CDR2 SQIVND (reference sequence). In DNA, the CDR3 is TGTGCCAGTACCCGTACTTCTGGGGCCAACGTCCTGACTTTC. It codes for CASTRTSGANVLTF.

This clonotype has more than one count but fewer than ten. This chain links TRBV6-6 with TRBJ2-1, with D unclear. This CDR3 is 11 amino acids long. With 5 bases removed from V and 6 bases from J, the gap between germline ends came to 5 bases. Germline V gene sequence: CDR1 MNHNY, CDR2 SVGAGI (reference sequence). The CDR3, as DNA: TGTGCCAGCAGTATAGTCAATGAGCAGTTCTTC. Translating gives CASSIVNEQFF.

This clonotype was recorded at least ten times. The chain joins TRBV6-1 to TRBJ2-3, with 8 bases that match TRBD1. The germline gives CDR1 MNHNS, CDR2 SASEGT. The V gene end was trimmed by 4 bases and the J gene end by 1 base; junction bases not matched to a gene: 1. The length of the CDR3 is 14 residues. The CDR3 protein is CASSGGQGTDTQYF. DNA for the CDR3: TGTGCCAGCAGTGGGGGACAGGGCACAGATACGCAGTATTTT.

This clonotype was seen repeatedly, ten times or more. The V call is TRBV5-8, the J call TRBJ1-1, with TRBD1 as a possible D gene (6 bases). Germline CDR1 and CDR2: SGHTS and YDEGEE. V lost 4 bases and J lost 8, with 18 bases in between. This CDR3 has 14 amino acids. CDR3 in amino acids: CASSTSQGRAEAFF. CDR3 DNA: TGTGCCAGCAGCACTTCACAGGGAAGGGCCGAAGCTTTCTTT.

Only a few counts were recorded for this clonotype. J is TRBJ2-5 and V is TRBV7-2; D gene uncertain. This CDR3 spans 13 amino acids. Trimming stripped 3 bases from V and 2 bases from J, with 7 bases between. Germline values: CDR1 SGHTA, CDR2 FQGNSA. The CDR3: CASSFGQQETQYF. CDR3 DNA sequence: TGTGCCAGCAGCTTCGGCCAGCAAGAGACCCAGTACTTC.